These 25 T cell receptor beta chains came from one sample sequenced in a study of T cells in Graves' hyperthyroidism and ophthalmopathy. What was amplified from RNA transcripts were TCR beta CDR3 regions. First-round RT-PCR targeting the TCR CDR3 was performed with the HTBI primer set. TCRdb used MiXCR to reprocess the multiplex PCR reads, holding one entry per CDR3 protein. The table shows about 660,000 distinct CDR3 sequences, with over 40% occurring only once. Sequencing used peripheral blood or thyroid tissue (not recorded which). The receptors here all came from an adult man with Graves' disease, either hyperthyroidism or ophthalmopathy (not recorded which).

The CDR3 is CASAGPSSNQPQHF. The CDR3 DNA follows: TGTGCCAGCGCCGGGCCAAGTAGCAATCAGCCCCAGCATTTT. The chain carries TRBV25-1 and TRBJ1-5; D uncertain. CDR3 length equals 14 residues. V was pared by 8 bases and J by 0 bases, with 11 bases between. CDR1 is MGHDK and CDR2 is SYGVNS in the germline V gene.

V usage is TRBV20-1 and J usage is TRBJ2-7, with unresolved D. The length of the CDR3 is 12 residues. The ends were cut back, 3 bases at V and 3 bases at J, with 9 bases in the middle. CDR1 is DFQATT, CDR2 SNEGSKA, per germline (reference sequence). The CDR3 region has the DNA TGCAGTGCTAGGGACCTGTACTACGAGCAGTACTTC. Encoded protein: CSARDLYYEQYF.

The table lists this clonotype with a few counts. This rearrangement joins TRBV6-6 to TRBJ1-5; D possibly corresponds to TRBD1 (5 bases). V dropped 6 bases and J dropped 3 bases, with 12 bases sitting between them. Germline V lookup: CDR1 MNHNY, CDR2 SVGAGI (reference sequence). This CDR3 comprises 14 residues. The CDR3 DNA reads TGTGCCAGCAGCTCAGGGATTTCCAATCAGCCCCAGCATTTT. Translation: CASSSGISNQPQHF.

In its sample, this clonotype was seen a few times. This sequence joins TRBV12-3 or TRBV12-4 and TRBJ1-4; D remains unclear. Trimming shortened V by 4 bases and J by 8 bases, and 8 bases separated the two germline ends. The CDR3 contains 12 residues. CDR3 coding DNA: TGTGCCAGCAGTTATCTCAGGGAAAAACTGTTTTTT. Amino acids: CASSYLREKLFF.

The chain has TRBV19 and TRBJ1-4; D gene ambiguous. Germline lookup yields CDR1 LNHDA and CDR2 SQIVND (reference sequence). Trimming removed 5 bases from V and 8 bases from J, with 15 bases in between. This CDR3 contains 14 residues. DNA for the CDR3: TGTGCCAGTAGTTTCCCGGGAGCTGGGGAAAAACTGTTTTTT. Amino acid sequence: CASSFPGAGEKLFF.

In regard to this clonotype: Germline and junction disagree at one end, which may indicate a read error. This rearrangement joins TRBV7-8 to TRBJ2-7, with D possibly matching TRBD2 (6 bases). CDR1 and CDR2 from the germline V gene are SGHVS and FQNEAQ. This CDR3 is 14 amino acids long. This CDR3 reads CASSVAETHYEQYF. The DNA for the CDR3 is TGTGCCAGCAGCGTAGCGGAAACCCACTACGAGCAGTACTTC.

The rearrangement joins TRBV29-1 to TRBJ2-7; 10 positions match TRBD2. This CDR3 has 13 residues. CDR1 SQVTM and CDR2 ANQGSEA come from the germline V gene. Trimming removed 3 bases from V and 3 bases from J; junction bases left unmatched: 2. CDR3 DNA sequence: TGCAGCGTTGAGACTAGCGGGTTCTACGAGCAGTACTTC. Protein: CSVETSGFYEQYF.

V gene TRBV11-1 combines with J gene TRBJ1-2, with TRBD1 as a possible D gene (5 bases). Trimming took 4 bases from V and 3 from J, leaving 12 bases between them. Germline V gives CDR1 SGHAT, CDR2 FQDESV (reference sequence). The CDR3 contains 14 residues. This CDR3 is CASSWGTGHYGYTF. Here the CDR3 DNA reads TGTGCCAGCAGCTGGGGCACCGGACACTATGGCTACACCTTC. Full variable domain (rest looked up from reference TRBV11-1 and TRBJ1-2): EAEVAQSPRYKITEKSQAVAFWCDPISGHATLYWYRQILGQGPELLVQFQDESVVDDSQLPKDRFSAERLKGVDSTLKIQPAELGDSAMYLCASSWGTGHYGYTFGSGTRLTVV.

As to this clonotype: A much larger clone is a single base away; this may be a read error. The chain combines TRBV24-1 with TRBJ1-3; maybe TRBD1 (6 bases). In germline, CDR1 is KGHDR, CDR2 SFDVKD. The CDR3 contains 15 residues. Here the CDR3 reads CATSDTRQAGNTVYF. DNA for the CDR3: TGTGCCACCAGTGATACAAGACAGGCTGGAAACACCGTATATTTT.

This clonotype has at least ten counts. The chain links TRBV29-1 to TRBJ2-2; tentative D call: TRBD2 (5 bases). The ends were cut back, 7 bases at V and 1 base at J, with 7 bases in the middle. Germline CDR1 is SQVTM and CDR2 is ANQGSEA. The CDR3 totals 12 residues. In DNA form, the CDR3 reads TGCAGCGGAGGGAAGAACACCGGGGAGCTGTTTTTT. Protein sequence: CSGGKNTGELFF.

About this clonotype itself: Its ends do not fully match the called genes, so a read error is possible. The chain links TRBV7-9 to TRBJ2-7, with 7 bases aligning to TRBD2. Germline values: CDR1 SEHNR, CDR2 FQNEAQ (reference sequence). CDR3 length equals 18 residues. CDR3 DNA sequence: TGTGCCAGCAGTTTAGCGCTATTGGGCGCGGGAGCCTCCTACGAGCAGTACTTC. It codes for CASSLALLGAGASYEQYF.

This chain connects TRBV7-3 to TRBJ2-7; 7 bases align to TRBD2. Germline CDR1 and CDR2: SGHTA and FQGTGA. Unmatched junction bases numbered 7, after V lost 0 bases and J lost 5 bases. The CDR3 spans 15 residues. CDR3 in amino acids: CASSLTGGRYHEQYF. CDR3 nucleotides: TGTGCCAGCAGCTTAACGGGCGGGAGATACCACGAGCAGTACTTC.

At least ten counts were recorded for this clonotype. The chain carries TRBV7-9 and TRBJ1-1; possible D gene TRBD1, 5 bases. Trimming took 1 base from V and 7 from J, leaving 16 bases between them. The CDR3 is 15 amino acids. CDR1 and CDR2 from the germline V gene are SEHNR and FQNEAQ (reference sequence). The CDR3 region has the DNA TGTGCCAGCAGCTTAGTGGGGAGGGGCGGGATTGAAGCTTTCTTT. Translated, it gives CASSLVGRGGIEAFF.

This clonotype was picked up many times. V usage is TRBV10-3 and J usage is TRBJ2-7; 9 positions match TRBD1. This CDR3 has 17 residues. CDR1 is ENHRY, CDR2 SYGVKD, per germline. With 0 bases clipped from V and 5 bases from J, the junction kept 11 bases outside the gene matches. CDR3 residues: CAISESLIRDRAHEQYF. The CDR3 DNA is TGTGCCATCAGTGAGTCGCTCATCCGGGACAGGGCCCACGAGCAGTACTTC.

J is TRBJ1-1 and V is TRBV2; unclear D gene. Trimming left V 4 bases short and J 5 bases short, with 8 bases between. Germline CDR1 is SNHLY and CDR2 is FYNNEI. The CDR3 loop spans 12 amino acids. CDR3 region: CASSAGETEAFF. The CDR3, as DNA: TGTGCCAGCAGTGCCGGCGAGACTGAAGCTTTCTTT.

The chain combines TRBV9 with TRBJ2-7; TRBD1 aligns across 8 bases. The junction had 8 bases not matched to a gene; V was cut back by 6 bases and J by 3 bases. The CDR3 is made up of 14 amino acids. Germline assignment: CDR1 SGDLS and CDR2 YYNGEE. The DNA for the CDR3 is TGTGCCAGCAATCGGGCAGGGGGCGGCTACGAGCAGTACTTC. Translating gives CASNRAGGGYEQYF.

This chain joins TRBV2 and TRBJ1-2, with TRBD1 matching over 7 bases. Trimming at V came to 11 bases and at J to 8 bases, leaving 17 bases not matched to a gene. The CDR3 runs to 14 residues. CDR1 is SNHLY and CDR2 is FYNNEI in the germline V gene. The CDR3 coding sequence is TGTGCCTGGAGTGCACAGGGGCCAAAAATCGGCTACACCTTC. Translation gives CAWSAQGPKIGYTF.

The chain recombines TRBV30 with TRBJ1-1; D not resolved. V was cut by 1 base and J by 5 bases, with 11 bases left in between. The CDR3 spans 13 residues. In germline, CDR1 is GTSNPN, CDR2 SVGIG (reference sequence). CDR3 in DNA: TGTGCCTGGAGTGCGAGCCGGGGTACTGAAGCTTTCTTT. This gives the protein CAWSASRGTEAFF.

This chain uses TRBV20-1 with TRBJ2-7; 8 bases match TRBD1. The V gene's germline CDR1 is DFQATT and CDR2 SNEGSKA (reference sequence). After removal of 0 bases from V and 7 bases from J, the junction contained 14 bases not matched to a gene. This CDR3 contains 16 residues. The CDR3 spells CSARDSGQGAGREQYF. The CDR3 DNA is TGCAGTGCTAGAGATAGCGGACAGGGCGCTGGTAGAGAGCAGTACTTC.

The chain uses TRBV29-1 and TRBJ1-1, with D possibly being TRBD1 (5 bases). The CDR3 loop spans 14 amino acids. Germline CDR1 SQVTM, CDR2 ANQGSEA. V gave up 8 bases and J gave up 1 base, with 17 bases separating them. This chain's CDR3 is CSTLQTAGNTEAFF. DNA for the CDR3: TGCAGCACGCTCCAGACAGCGGGGAACACTGAAGCTTTCTTT.

In regard to this clonotype: In this CDR3 the conserved last residue, phenylalanine or tryptophan, is missing, so a read error is likely. The rearrangement links TRBV29-1 to TRBJ2-7; a weak D match, TRBD1 (5 bases). The ends were cut back, 4 bases at V and 5 bases at J, with 9 bases in the middle. The CDR3 sequence is 11 residues long. Germline lookup yields CDR1 SQVTM and CDR2 ANQGSEA. The CDR3 nucleotides read TGCAGCGTTGTCAGGGTCAACGAGCAGTACCTC. Encoded protein: CSVVRVNEQYL.

Regarding this clonotype: With a much larger clone just one base away, this may be a read error. This chain uses TRBV29-1 with TRBJ1-1; 10 bases match TRBD1. Germline-derived CDR1 and CDR2 are SQVTM and ANQGSEA. The CDR3 has 15 amino acids. CDR3 in DNA: TGCAGCGTTGAATGGGGACAGGGGCCGAACACTGGAGCTTTCTTT. Translation: CSVEWGQGPNTGAFF.

The V gene is TRBV9, the J gene TRBJ1-2, with D maybe TRBD1 (6 bases). This CDR3 contains 16 residues. The germline V gene encodes CDR1 SGDLS and CDR2 YYNGEE. V was trimmed by 4 bases and J by 4 bases, leaving 20 bases between them. The CDR3 DNA follows: TGTGCCAGCAGCCCTCGCCCGGGACAACCGATCTATGGCTACACCTTC. Translation: CASSPRPGQPIYGYTF.

The V gene is TRBV7-2, the J gene TRBJ1-2, with D unclear. CDR3 length equals 13 residues. The V end lost 6 bases, the J end lost 7 bases, and 15 bases lay between the germline ends. Germline V CDR1 and CDR2: SGHTA, FQGNSA. The CDR3 is CASSPGPLRGYTF. CDR3 coding DNA: TGTGCCAGCAGTCCCGGGCCGCTACGTGGCTACACCTTC. The full variable domain, with the rest looked up from reference TRBV7-2 and TRBJ1-2, is GAGVSQSPSNKVTEKGKDVELRCDPISGHTALYWYRQSLGQGLEFLIYFQGNSAPDKSGLPSDRFSAERTGGSVSTLTIQRTQQEDSAVYLCASSPGPLRGYTFGSGTRLTVV.

This rearrangement joins TRBV9 to TRBJ1-3; TRBD1 is a possible D gene (6 bases). The CDR3 spans 17 residues. Between the trimmed V and J ends, which lost 0 bases and 0 bases, there was a span of 13 bases. Germline CDR1 reads SGDLS; CDR2 reads YYNGEE. CDR3 region: CASSVGGGHYSGNTIYF. The CDR3 DNA is TGTGCCAGCAGCGTAGGAGGGGGACACTACTCTGGAAACACCATATATTTT.